This TCR beta chain was sequenced for a study of blood T cell repertoires in COVID-19. Overall study context: Samples representing acute and convalescent COVID-19 were sourced from the United States, Italy and Spain.

Per the original data handling: Cell counts per sample came from amplifying reference gene primers. The table came from immunoSEQ multiplex PCR; TCRdb's copy has only in-frame clones and leaves some out. The D gene and trimming were derived from the DNA, and the V and J assignments and clone size from that table. The sample includes some 99,000 clones, around 72% of them seen just once. The J segment lost 5 bases and the V segment lost 5 bases, leaving 4 bases of the junction unmatched. Germline CDR1 MNHEY, CDR2 SVGEGT. This CDR3 contains 14 residues. The sample comprised peripheral blood. This receptor was taken from a man in his sixties or seventies with acute or convalescent COVID-19. The chain uses TRBV6-2 or TRBV6-3 and TRBJ2-1, with 9 bases aligning to TRBD1. The CDR3 DNA is TGTGCCAGCAGTAGCCGGGACAGGGACAATGAGCAGTTCTTC. Translating it yields CASSSRDRDNEQFF.